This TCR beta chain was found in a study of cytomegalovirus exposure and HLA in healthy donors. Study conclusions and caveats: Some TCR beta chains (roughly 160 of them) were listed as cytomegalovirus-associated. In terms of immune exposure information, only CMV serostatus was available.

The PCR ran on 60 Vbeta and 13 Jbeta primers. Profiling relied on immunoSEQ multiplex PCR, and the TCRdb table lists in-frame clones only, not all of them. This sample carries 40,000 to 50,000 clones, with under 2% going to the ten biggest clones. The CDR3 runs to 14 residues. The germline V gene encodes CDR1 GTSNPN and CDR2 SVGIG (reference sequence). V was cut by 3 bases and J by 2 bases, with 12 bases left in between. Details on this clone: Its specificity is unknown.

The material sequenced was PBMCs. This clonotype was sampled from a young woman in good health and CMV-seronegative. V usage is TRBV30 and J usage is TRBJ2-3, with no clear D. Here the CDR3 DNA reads TGTGCCTGGAGCGGCAGGTCCTCCACAGATACGCAGTATTTT. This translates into CAWSGRSSTDTQYF.